Shown below are 28 T cell receptor beta chains from a single sample sequenced in a study of T-cell reconstitution after alpha-beta-depleted transplantation in children. Unique molecular identifiers tagged the TCRbeta library. TCRdb re-analysed the PCR reads in MiXCR, keeping a single row per CDR3 protein. The sample includes 200,000 to 300,000 distinct CDR3 sequences, roughly 8.2% of them seen just once. Sequencing used PBMCs, mostly from graft donor cells, obtained 180 days after TCRalphabeta/CD19-depleted stem cell transplant. Receptor source: a male patient aged 10 to 17 who had a stem cell transplant for acute lymphoblastic leukemia, so the T cells may come from the graft donor.

This clonotype was observed at least ten times. The chain links TRBV5-6 to TRBJ2-7; no reliable D call. This CDR3 contains 15 residues. Trimming removed 4 bases at V and 2 bases at J, with 16 bases between. The germline V gene has CDR1 SGHDT and CDR2 YYEEEE. This chain's CDR3 is CASSIDTDLTYEQYF. The CDR3 nucleotides read TGTGCCAGCAGCATAGACACAGACCTTACCTACGAGCAGTACTTC.

This clonotype was detected ten times or more. The V gene is TRBV14, the J gene TRBJ1-4; D not resolved. Germline values: CDR1 SGHDN, CDR2 FVKESK. There are 12 residues in the CDR3. Trimming shortened V by 4 bases and J by 7 bases, and 7 bases separated the two germline ends. The CDR3 loop is CASSRGSEKLFF. CDR3 DNA sequence: TGTGCCAGCAGCCGGGGAAGTGAAAAACTGTTTTTT.

The CDR3 loop reads CASSLGRTSGAYNEQFF. The DNA for the CDR3 is TGTGCCAGCAGCTTAGGGCGGACTAGCGGGGCCTACAATGAGCAGTTCTTC. This chain links TRBV11-3 with TRBJ2-1, with TRBD2 matching over 12 bases. The V gene end was trimmed by 1 base and the J gene end by 2 bases; junction bases not matched to a gene: 3. CDR3 length: 17 amino acids. Germline CDR1 reads SGHNT; CDR2 reads YENEEA.

This clonotype was detected many times. The chain combines TRBV15 with TRBJ1-3; D might be TRBD1 (6 bases). V lost 6 bases and J lost 4, with 16 bases in between. The CDR3 is made up of 15 amino acids. Per the germline V gene, CDR1 is LNHNV and CDR2 is YYDKDF (reference sequence). As DNA, the CDR3 is TGTGCCACCAGTCTAATACAGGGACGGGGAAACACCATATATTTT. This codes for CATSLIQGRGNTIYF.

This clonotype was observed at least ten times. The chain has TRBV6-2 or TRBV6-3 and TRBJ2-3; TRBD2 is a possible D gene (6 bases). CDR3 size: 15 residues. V was pared by 6 bases and J by 4 bases, with 17 bases between. In germline, CDR1 is MNHEY, CDR2 SVGEGT. The CDR3 region is CASRPGLQTPDTQYF. In nucleotides, the CDR3 is TGTGCCAGCAGACCGGGACTTCAAACCCCAGATACGCAGTATTTT.

This clonotype has at least ten counts. The CDR3 bases are TGTGCCACCAGCCCCGGGGGGGGCGCAGGGGCCAACGTCCTGACTTTC. Protein product: CATSPGGGAGANVLTF. V is TRBV24-1 and J is TRBJ2-6; 8 nucleotides align to TRBD2. The CDR3 is 16 residues long. V was pared by 7 bases and J by 4 bases, with 8 bases of the junction left unmatched. Germline assignment: CDR1 KGHDR and CDR2 SFDVKD.

This clonotype appeared many times. The V and J genes are TRBV20-1 and TRBJ1-5, with D unresolved. The V end lost 0 bases, the J end lost 4 bases, and 10 bases lay between the germline ends. The CDR3 has 14 residues. CDR1 and CDR2 from the germline V gene are DFQATT and SNEGSKA (reference sequence). The chain's CDR3 is CSARDMGNNQPQHF. The CDR3 DNA is TGCAGTGCTAGAGATATGGGGAATAATCAGCCCCAGCATTTT.

There are many counts of this clonotype. The genes are TRBV27 and TRBJ2-1, with 11 bases fitting TRBD2. Looked up from germline, CDR1 is MNHEY and CDR2 is SMNVEV (reference sequence). The CDR3 covers 18 residues. V lost 1 base and J lost 0; bases outside the gene matches: 5. The CDR3 loop reads CASSLFSGRASSYNEQFF. As DNA, the CDR3 is TGTGCCAGCAGTTTATTTAGCGGGAGGGCCTCCTCCTACAATGAGCAGTTCTTC.

This clonotype was seen at least ten times. The genes are TRBV2 and TRBJ2-5, with 9 bases aligning to TRBD2. Germline V lookup: CDR1 SNHLY, CDR2 FYNNEI. V lost 1 base and J lost 1; bases outside the gene matches: 7. This CDR3 has 17 residues. The CDR3 DNA sequence: TGTGCCAGCAGTGAAGTACTACCGGGACTAGCCCAAGAGACCCAGTACTTC. Its translation is CASSEVLPGLAQETQYF.

This clonotype has ten or more counts. V and J are TRBV3-1 and TRBJ1-2; TRBD1 is a possible D gene (6 bases). CDR1 LGHDT and CDR2 YNNKEL come from the germline V gene (reference sequence). The CDR3 is 14 amino acids. V lost 4 bases and J 5 bases, leaving 14 bases between the germline ends. CDR3 coding DNA: TGTGCCAGCAGCCGACGGGACAACCTGTATGGCTACACCTTC. As protein: CASSRRDNLYGYTF.

The table lists this clonotype with many counts. The chain carries TRBV12-3 or TRBV12-4 and TRBJ1-1; D is unresolved. The V end was cut by 0 bases, the J end by 5 bases, with 7 bases between. This CDR3 comprises 13 residues. The CDR3 sequence: CASSLAVGTEAFF. CDR3 DNA sequence: TGTGCCAGCAGTTTAGCCGTTGGGACTGAAGCTTTCTTT.

Ten or more counts support this clonotype. This chain connects TRBV7-6 to TRBJ1-5; the D gene is possibly TRBD1 (5 bases). The germline CDR1 and CDR2 sequences are SGHVS and FNYEAQ. The CDR3 loop spans 14 amino acids. With 3 bases removed from V and 5 bases from J, the gap between germline ends came to 11 bases. The DNA for the CDR3 is TGTGCCAGCAGCTTTGGGGGTCTCGATCAGCCCCAGCATTTT. Protein sequence: CASSFGGLDQPQHF.

This clonotype was detected many times. V and J are TRBV28 and TRBJ1-1; a possible D gene is TRBD1 (5 bases). The length of the CDR3 is 16 residues. V shed 1 base and J shed 1 base, with 13 bases lying between them. Looked up from germline, CDR1 is MDHEN and CDR2 is SYDVKM. The CDR3 DNA is TGTGCCAGCAGTTTATTATCCGGGGGGACGAACACTGAAGCTTTCTTT. As protein: CASSLLSGGTNTEAFF.

This clonotype was recorded a few times. V gene TRBV20-1 combines with J gene TRBJ2-7; 7 nucleotides line up with TRBD2. J was trimmed by 5 bases and V by 5 bases; bases with no gene match: 9. The CDR3 loop spans 13 amino acids. In germline, CDR1 is DFQATT, CDR2 SNEGSKA (reference sequence). CDR3 sequence reads: CSAPVAGYDEQYF. CDR3 DNA sequence: TGCAGTGCTCCCGTAGCGGGTTACGACGAGCAGTACTTC.

The V gene is TRBV12-3 or TRBV12-4, the J gene TRBJ2-5; the D call may be TRBD1 or TRBD2 (5 bases each). The CDR3 covers 15 residues. V lost 5 bases to trimming and J lost 2 bases, with 15 bases between them. CDR3 in DNA: TGTGCCAGCAGTGGTGACGGAGAGGGGCAAGAGACCCAGTACTTC. This translates into CASSGDGEGQETQYF.

V and J are TRBV20-1 and TRBJ2-7, with D uncertain. This CDR3 comprises 11 residues. V lost 3 bases and J lost 9, with 12 bases in between. The V gene's germline CDR1 is DFQATT and CDR2 SNEGSKA (reference sequence). The CDR3 sequence is CSASTYEGQYF. The CDR3 region has the DNA TGCAGTGCTAGTACGTACGAAGGGCAGTACTTC.

The V call is TRBV12-3 or TRBV12-4, the J call TRBJ2-2; tentatively, D is TRBD2 (5 bases). The CDR3 contains 18 residues. Between the trimmed V and J ends, which lost 7 bases and 6 bases, there was a span of 27 bases. The CDR3 region has the DNA TGTGCCAGCACCCCTAAAAAACTAGTACGGCGGTTCGCCGGGGAGCTGTTTTTT. Its translation is CASTPKKLVRRFAGELFF.

In the case of this clonotype: It may be a read error: a sequence one base away is much more abundant. The chain employs TRBV28 and TRBJ2-3; D possibly corresponds to TRBD1 (5 bases). The CDR3 is 13 amino acids. The V end was cut by 4 bases, the J end by 5 bases, with 10 bases between. Germline CDR1 MDHEN, CDR2 SYDVKM. The chain's CDR3 is CASSSQEEDTQYF. The CDR3 DNA reads TGTGCCAGCAGTTCACAGGAAGAAGATACGCAGTATTTT.

Notes on this clonotype: A much bigger clone sits one base away, suggesting this may be a read error. The chain uses TRBV3-1 and TRBJ1-6, with D perhaps matching TRBD1 (5 bases). Germline V CDR1 and CDR2: LGHDT, YNNKEL (reference sequence). Trimming shortened V by 5 bases and J by 14 bases, and 25 bases separated the two germline ends. The CDR3 is made up of 16 amino acids. CDR3 DNA sequence: TGTGCCAGCAGCAAAGTACTGGGGCAGGGAGGCGGCACCCTCCACTTT. It is translated as CASSKVLGQGGGTLHF. The full variable domain, its missing parts supplied by reference TRBV3-1 and TRBJ1-6, is DTAVSQTPKYLVTQMGNDKSIKCEQNLGHDTMYWYKQDSKKFLKIMFSYNNKELIINETVPNRFSPKSPDKAHLNLHINSLELGDSAVYFCASSKVLGQGGGTLHFGNGTRLTVT.

This clonotype was seen ten or more times. This chain links TRBV3-1 with TRBJ2-3; D uncertain. The ends were cut back, 0 bases at V and 4 bases at J, with 14 bases in the middle. CDR1 is LGHDT and CDR2 is YNNKEL in the germline V gene (reference sequence). This CDR3 spans 16 amino acids. This chain's CDR3 is CASSQEVSRLSDTQYF. CDR3 coding DNA: TGTGCCAGCAGCCAAGAGGTCAGTCGGCTTTCAGATACGCAGTATTTT.

At least ten counts were recorded for this clonotype. The rearrangement joins TRBV9 to TRBJ1-2, with 12 bases aligning to TRBD1. The CDR3 spans 16 residues. Trimming removed 0 bases from V and 6 bases from J; junction bases left unmatched: 6. Germline V gives CDR1 SGDLS, CDR2 YYNGEE. CDR3 DNA sequence: TGTGCCAGCAGCGTAGAACCGGGACAGGGGGCGCATGGCTACACCTTC. Translating it yields CASSVEPGQGAHGYTF.

This clonotype was seen repeatedly, ten times or more. The rearrangement joins TRBV12-5 to TRBJ2-2, with D perhaps matching TRBD2 (6 bases). The CDR3 consists of 18 residues. The ends were cut back, 0 bases at V and 4 bases at J, with 18 bases in the middle. Germline V CDR1 and CDR2: LGHNT, FRNRAP. The CDR3 sequence: CASGLVVPLGGLTGELFF. The CDR3 region has the DNA TGTGCTAGTGGTTTGGTAGTTCCACTCGGGGGACTCACCGGGGAGCTGTTTTTT. Full variable domain (outside the CDR3, taken from reference TRBV12-5 and TRBJ2-2): DARVTQTPRHKVTEMGQEVTMRCQPILGHNTVFWYRQTMMQGLELLAYFRNRAPLDDSGMPKDRFSAEMPDATLATLKIQPSEPRDSAVYFCASGLVVPLGGLTGELFFGEGSRLTVL.

This clonotype was observed at least ten times. J is TRBJ2-3 and V is TRBV5-6, with 11 bases lining up with TRBD2. The CDR3 contains 16 residues. V lost 4 bases and J lost 4; bases outside the gene matches: 8. From germline, CDR1 is SGHDT and CDR2 YYEEEE. The CDR3 sequence is CASSPIAGGQADTQYF. In DNA, the CDR3 is TGTGCCAGCAGCCCCATAGCGGGGGGGCAGGCAGATACGCAGTATTTT.

Many counts were recorded for this clonotype. This sequence joins TRBV9 and TRBJ2-1; D may correspond to TRBD1 or TRBD2 (6 bases each). CDR3 length: 15 amino acids. The V gene lost 8 bases and the J gene lost 7 bases, with 22 bases spanning the gap. Germline lookup yields CDR1 SGDLS and CDR2 YYNGEE. The CDR3 DNA reads as TGTGCCAGTGGGAAGGGGGGCCCCTCGGCGAATGAGCAGTTCTTC. It specifies CASGKGGPSANEQFF.

This clonotype came up many times. The gene calls are TRBV9 and TRBJ2-3; possibly TRBD2 for D (6 bases). V lost 0 bases and J lost 2, with 10 bases in between. The CDR3 spans 15 residues. Per germline, CDR1 SGDLS and CDR2 YYNGEE. As DNA, the CDR3 is TGTGCCAGCAGCGTAGGTGGGGGGTTCACAGATACGCAGTATTTT. The encoded protein is CASSVGGGFTDTQYF.

Ten or more counts support this clonotype. The V and J genes are TRBV9 and TRBJ2-7, with D perhaps TRBD2 (5 bases). Trimming shortened V by 3 bases and J by 1 base, and 8 bases separated the two germline ends. There are 13 residues in the CDR3. CDR1 is SGDLS, CDR2 YYNGEE, per germline. The CDR3 DNA reads as TGTGCCAGCAGCGCCGGGGATTCCTACGAGCAGTACTTC. Residues: CASSAGDSYEQYF.

This chain uses TRBV20-1 with TRBJ2-3; tentatively, D is TRBD1 (5 bases). This CDR3 has 16 amino acids. Germline values: CDR1 DFQATT, CDR2 SNEGSKA (reference sequence). Trimming pared 1 base from V and 0 bases from J, leaving 14 bases between. The CDR3 region is CSARVNRKPSTDTQYF. The CDR3 DNA sequence: TGCAGTGCTAGAGTAAACAGGAAACCTAGCACAGATACGCAGTATTTT.

This clonotype was observed many times. The chain carries TRBV5-1 and TRBJ2-3; 9 bases map to TRBD2. The CDR3 runs to 15 residues. The V and J ends lost 5 bases and 2 bases, in that order; junction bases with no gene match: 6. Germline CDR1 SGHRS, CDR2 YFSETQ. Written as DNA, the CDR3 is TGCGCCAGCAGTCCGACTAGCGGATCCACAGATACGCAGTATTTT. Protein product: CASSPTSGSTDTQYF.